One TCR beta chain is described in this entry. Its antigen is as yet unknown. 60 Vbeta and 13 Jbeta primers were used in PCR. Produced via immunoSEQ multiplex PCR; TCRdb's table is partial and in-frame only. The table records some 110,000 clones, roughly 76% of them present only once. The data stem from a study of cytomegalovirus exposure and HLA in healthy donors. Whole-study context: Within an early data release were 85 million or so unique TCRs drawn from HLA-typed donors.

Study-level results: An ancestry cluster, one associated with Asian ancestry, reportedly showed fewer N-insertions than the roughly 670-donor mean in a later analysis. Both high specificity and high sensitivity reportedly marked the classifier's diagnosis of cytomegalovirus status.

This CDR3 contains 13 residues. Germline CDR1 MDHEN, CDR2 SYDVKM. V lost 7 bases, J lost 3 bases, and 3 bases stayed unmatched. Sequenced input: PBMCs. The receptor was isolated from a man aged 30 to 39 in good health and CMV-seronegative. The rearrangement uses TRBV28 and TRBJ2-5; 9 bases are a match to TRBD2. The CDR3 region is CASKRGDEETQYF. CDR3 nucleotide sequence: TGTGCCAGCAAGCGGGGGGACGAAGAGACCCAGTACTTC.